Each of the 13 T cell receptor beta chains below was sequenced from the same sample in a study of cytomegalovirus exposure and HLA in healthy donors. The PCR contained 60 Vbeta and 13 Jbeta primers. The protocol was immunoSEQ multiplex PCR, while the TCRdb copy is restricted to in-frame clones and leaves out a portion. The sample has roughly 70,000 clones, roughly 82% seen once. The specimen sequenced was PBMCs. These receptors were obtained from a man between 70 and 80 years old in good health and CMV-seronegative.

Written as DNA, the CDR3 is TGTGCCAGCTCCCACCGGGACAGGGCCGTCCAAGAGACCCAGTACTTC. Protein product: CASSHRDRAVQETQYF. The rearrangement links TRBV18 to TRBJ2-5, with TRBD1 matching 9 bases. There are 16 residues in the CDR3. Losses at the gene ends were 6 bases for V and 1 base for J; bases not matched to a gene: 9. Per the germline V gene, CDR1 is KGHSH and CDR2 is LQKENI.

The chain carries TRBV7-9 and TRBJ1-5; TRBD1 agrees at 7 bases. Germline assignment: CDR1 SEHNR and CDR2 FQNEAQ (reference sequence). V was pared by 5 bases and J by 7 bases, with 5 bases of the junction left unmatched. There are 13 residues in the CDR3. CDR3 loop: CASSLTGAQPQHF. CDR3 DNA sequence: TGTGCCAGCAGCCTTACAGGGGCGCAGCCCCAGCATTTT.

The chain combines TRBV2 with TRBJ2-1, with D uncertain. Germline V gene lookup returns CDR1 SNHLY and CDR2 FYNNEI. The V and J ends lost 7 bases and 4 bases respectively, with 8 bases between them. The CDR3 loop spans 12 amino acids. The CDR3 is CASTIGYNEQFF. Here the CDR3 DNA reads TGTGCCAGCACTATCGGTTACAATGAGCAGTTCTTC.

This chain links TRBV7-8 with TRBJ2-7, with 7 positions matching TRBD1. The germline CDR1 and CDR2 sequences are SGHVS and FQNEAQ. The CDR3 totals 14 residues. V dropped 6 bases and J dropped 3; count of bases not matched to a gene: 8. The CDR3 bases are TGTGCCAGCAGTACCGGGACAGCAGTCTACGAGCAGTACTTC. The encoded protein is CASSTGTAVYEQYF.

The chain employs TRBV2 and TRBJ2-1; 10 positions match TRBD1. Germline lookup yields CDR1 SNHLY and CDR2 FYNNEI. The trim removed 4 bases at V and 9 bases at J, leaving 6 bases unmatched. The CDR3 totals 14 residues. CDR3 coding DNA: TGTGCCAGCAGTGTAGAGACAGGGGGCGGTGAGCAGTTCTTC. Protein product: CASSVETGGGEQFF. The full variable domain, completed using reference TRBV2 and TRBJ2-1, is EPEVTQTPSHQVTQMGQEVILRCVPISNHLYFYWYRQILGQKVEFLVSFYNNEISEKSEIFDDQFSVERPDGSNFTLKIRSTKLEDSAMYFCASSVETGGGEQFFGPGTRLTVL.

A remark on this clone: At one of its ends the junction is not consistent with the germline gene, which may arise from a read error. The rearrangement joins TRBV7-9 to TRBJ2-2; 7 nucleotides match TRBD1. CDR3 length: 16 amino acids. The germline gives CDR1 SEHNR, CDR2 FQNEAQ (reference sequence). In DNA form, the CDR3 reads TGTTCCAGCAGCTTTGAGGGGGCTCAGAACACCGGGGAGCTGTTTTTT. Protein sequence: CSSSFEGAQNTGELFF.

The gene calls are TRBV7-8 and TRBJ1-1, with D uncertain. Germline V gene lookup returns CDR1 SGHVS and CDR2 FQNEAQ. The CDR3 consists of 13 residues. V lost 4 bases and J 1 base, leaving 7 bases between the germline ends. In DNA form, the CDR3 reads TGTGCCAGCAGCTATAACGGGAACACTGAAGCTTTCTTT. It yields the protein CASSYNGNTEAFF.

This clone has only a few counts. The chain uses TRBV6-5 and TRBJ1-1; 9 nucleotides match TRBD1. This CDR3 has 16 residues. Germline CDR1 is MNHEY and CDR2 is SVGAGI. The J segment lost 9 bases and the V segment lost 0 bases, leaving 11 bases of the junction unmatched. The CDR3 nucleotides are TGTGCCAGCAGTTACTCGATCAGCCGACAGGGGGGAAAAGCTTTCTTT. Its translation: CASSYSISRQGGKAFF.

Only a few counts were recorded for this clone. The CDR3 bases are TGTGCCAGCAGCTTTAGCGGGGTGGGCTACGAGCAGTACTTC. As protein: CASSFSGVGYEQYF. This chain connects TRBV13 to TRBJ2-7; the match to TRBD2 covers 8 bases. CDR1 PRHDT and CDR2 FYEKMQ come from the germline V gene (reference sequence). This CDR3 has 14 amino acids. Germline trimming cut 3 bases from V and 3 bases from J; bases unmatched to any gene: 4.

The chain carries TRBV10-1 and TRBJ2-1; TRBD2 matches 9 bases. Germline V lookup: CDR1 WNHNN, CDR2 SYGVQD (reference sequence). The ends lost 8 bases at V and 9 bases at J; junction bases unmatched: 8. The CDR3 runs to 13 residues. The CDR3 sequence is CASRAGGAGEQFF. The CDR3 coding sequence is TGCGCCAGCCGGGCGGGAGGGGCTGGTGAGCAGTTCTTC.

This chain joins TRBV7-9 and TRBJ2-3, with a tentative D call TRBD2 (6 bases). The length of the CDR3 is 14 residues. Trimming stripped 6 bases from V and 0 bases from J, with 10 bases between. In germline, CDR1 is SEHNR, CDR2 FQNEAQ (reference sequence). The CDR3 sequence: CASRPGLSTDTQYF. CDR3 coding DNA: TGTGCCAGCAGACCGGGACTCAGCACAGATACGCAGTATTTT.

This clone occurred a few times. This sequence joins TRBV30 and TRBJ1-1; D remains ambiguous. This CDR3 has 12 residues. Trimming removed 0 bases from V and 10 bases from J, with 12 bases in between. Per the germline V gene, CDR1 is GTSNPN and CDR2 is SVGIG (reference sequence). CDR3 DNA: TGTGCCTGGAGTGTAATGCGAGATGGAGCTTTCTTT. Translating it yields CAWSVMRDGAFF.

V is TRBV19 and J is TRBJ2-1, with 13 bases lining up with TRBD2. The trim removed 3 bases at V and 9 bases at J, leaving 14 bases unmatched. The length of the CDR3 is 18 residues. Per the germline V gene, CDR1 is LNHDA and CDR2 is SQIVND (reference sequence). The CDR3 spells CASSIPWTSGGKRGEQFF. As DNA, the CDR3 is TGTGCCAGTAGTATCCCCTGGACTAGCGGGGGTAAGAGGGGTGAGCAGTTCTTC.